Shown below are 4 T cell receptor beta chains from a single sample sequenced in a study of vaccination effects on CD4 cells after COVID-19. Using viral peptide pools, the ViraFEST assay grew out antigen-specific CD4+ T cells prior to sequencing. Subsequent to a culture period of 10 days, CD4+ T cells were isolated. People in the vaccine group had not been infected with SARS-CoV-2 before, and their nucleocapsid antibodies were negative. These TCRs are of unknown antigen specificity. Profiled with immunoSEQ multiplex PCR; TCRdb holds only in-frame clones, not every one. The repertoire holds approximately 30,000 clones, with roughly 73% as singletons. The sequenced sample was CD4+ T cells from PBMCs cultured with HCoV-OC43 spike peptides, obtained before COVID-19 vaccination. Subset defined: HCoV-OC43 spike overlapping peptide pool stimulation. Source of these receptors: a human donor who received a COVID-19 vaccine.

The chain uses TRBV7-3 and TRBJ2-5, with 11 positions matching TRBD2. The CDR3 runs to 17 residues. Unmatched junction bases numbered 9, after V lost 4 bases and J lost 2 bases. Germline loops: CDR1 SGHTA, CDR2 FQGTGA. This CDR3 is CASSSRPGTSGQETQYF. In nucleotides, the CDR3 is TGTGCCAGCAGCTCCAGACCCGGGACTAGCGGACAAGAGACCCAGTACTTC.

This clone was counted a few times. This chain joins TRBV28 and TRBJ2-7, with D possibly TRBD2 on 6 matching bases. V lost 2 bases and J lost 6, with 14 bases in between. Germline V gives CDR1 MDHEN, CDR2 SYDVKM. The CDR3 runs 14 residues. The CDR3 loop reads CASSLPNPRGEQYF. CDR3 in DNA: TGTGCCAGCAGTTTACCAAACCCGCGGGGCGAGCAGTACTTC.

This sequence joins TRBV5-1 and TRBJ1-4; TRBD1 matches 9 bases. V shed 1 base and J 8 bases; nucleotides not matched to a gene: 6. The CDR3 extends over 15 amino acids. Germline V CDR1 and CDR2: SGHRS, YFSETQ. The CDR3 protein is CASSLSGQGQEKLFF. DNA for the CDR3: TGCGCCAGCAGCTTGTCGGGACAGGGTCAAGAAAAACTGTTTTTT.

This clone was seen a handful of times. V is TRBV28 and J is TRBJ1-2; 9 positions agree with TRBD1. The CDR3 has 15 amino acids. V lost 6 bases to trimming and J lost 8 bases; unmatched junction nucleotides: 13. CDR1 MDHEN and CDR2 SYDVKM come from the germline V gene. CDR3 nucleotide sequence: TGTGCCAGCAGCCCACCCGGGACAGGGTATCGGGGCTACACCTTC. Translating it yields CASSPPGTGYRGYTF.